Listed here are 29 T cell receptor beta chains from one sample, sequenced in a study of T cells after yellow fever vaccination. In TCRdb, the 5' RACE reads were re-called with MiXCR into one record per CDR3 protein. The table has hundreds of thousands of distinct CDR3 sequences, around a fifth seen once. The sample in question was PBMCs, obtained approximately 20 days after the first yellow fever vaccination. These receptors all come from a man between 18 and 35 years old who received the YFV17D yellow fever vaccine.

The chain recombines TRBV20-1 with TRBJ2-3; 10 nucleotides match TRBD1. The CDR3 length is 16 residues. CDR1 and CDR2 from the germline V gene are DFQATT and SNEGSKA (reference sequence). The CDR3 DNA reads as TGCTGTAACTCATGGCCGGGACAGGGGAGCACAGATACGCAGTATTTT. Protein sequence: CCNSWPGQGSTDTQYF.

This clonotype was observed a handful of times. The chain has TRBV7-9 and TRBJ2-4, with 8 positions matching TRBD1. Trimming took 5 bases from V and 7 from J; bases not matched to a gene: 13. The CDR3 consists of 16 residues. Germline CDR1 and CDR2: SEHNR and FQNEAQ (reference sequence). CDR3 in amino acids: CASSTGQGTGFNIQYF. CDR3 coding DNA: TGTGCCAGCAGCACCGGACAGGGTACGGGTTTTAACATTCAGTACTTC.

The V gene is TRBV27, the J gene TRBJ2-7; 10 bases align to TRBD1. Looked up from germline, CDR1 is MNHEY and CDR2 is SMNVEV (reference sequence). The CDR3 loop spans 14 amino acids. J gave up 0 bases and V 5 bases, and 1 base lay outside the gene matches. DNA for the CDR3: TGTGCCAGCAGTAGACAGGGGGCCTCCTACGAGCAGTACGTC. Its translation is CASSRQGASYEQYV.

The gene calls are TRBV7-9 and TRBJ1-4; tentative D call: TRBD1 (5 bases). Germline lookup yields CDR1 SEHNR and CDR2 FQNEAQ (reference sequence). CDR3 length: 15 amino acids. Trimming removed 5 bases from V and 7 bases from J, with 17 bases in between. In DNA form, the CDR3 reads TGTGCCAGCAGCCGTAGGAGGGGCCAAGGTGAAAAACTGTTTTTT. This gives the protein CASSRRRGQGEKLFF.

CDR3 region: CASSIWGEYNEQFF. The CDR3 DNA reads as TGTGCCAGTAGTATTTGGGGAGAATACAATGAGCAGTTCTTC. The rearrangement uses TRBV19 and TRBJ2-1, with D maybe TRBD2 (5 bases). The CDR3 has 14 amino acids. The ends were cut back, 3 bases at V and 4 bases at J, with 10 bases in the middle. Germline V gene data show CDR1 as LNHDA and CDR2 as SQIVND (reference sequence).

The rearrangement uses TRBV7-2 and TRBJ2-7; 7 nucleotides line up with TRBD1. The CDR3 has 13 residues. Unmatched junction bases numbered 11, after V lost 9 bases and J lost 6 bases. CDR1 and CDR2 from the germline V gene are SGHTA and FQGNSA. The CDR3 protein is CARSPGQVCEQYF. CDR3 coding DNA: TGTGCCAGGAGCCCAGGACAGGTCTGCGAGCAGTACTTC.

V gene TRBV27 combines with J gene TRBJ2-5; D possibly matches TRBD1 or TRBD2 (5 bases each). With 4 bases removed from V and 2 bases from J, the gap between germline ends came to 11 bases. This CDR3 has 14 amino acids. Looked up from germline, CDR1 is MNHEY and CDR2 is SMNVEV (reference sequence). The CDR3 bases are TGTGCCAGCAGTTCCCTGGGACGTCAAGAGACCCAGTACTTC. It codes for CASSSLGRQETQYF.

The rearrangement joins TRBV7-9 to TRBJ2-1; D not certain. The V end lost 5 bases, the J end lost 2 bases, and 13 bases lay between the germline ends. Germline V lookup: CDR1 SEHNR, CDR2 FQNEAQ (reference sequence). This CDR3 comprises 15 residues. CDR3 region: CASSPGPPAYNEQFF. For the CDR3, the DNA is TGTGCCAGCAGCCCTGGTCCTCCGGCCTACAATGAGCAGTTCTTC. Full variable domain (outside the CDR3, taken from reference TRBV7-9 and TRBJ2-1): DTGVSQNPRHKITKRGQNVTFRCDPISEHNRLYWYRQTLGQGPEFLTYFQNEAQLEKSRLLSDRFSAERPKGSFSTLEIQRTEQGDSAMYLCASSPGPPAYNEQFFGPGTRLTVL.

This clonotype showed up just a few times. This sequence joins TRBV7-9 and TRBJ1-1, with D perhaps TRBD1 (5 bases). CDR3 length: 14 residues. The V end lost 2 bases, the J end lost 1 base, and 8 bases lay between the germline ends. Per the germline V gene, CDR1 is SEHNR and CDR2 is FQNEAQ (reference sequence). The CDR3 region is CASSLLTANTEAFF. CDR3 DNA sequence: TGTGCCAGCAGCTTATTGACAGCGAACACTGAAGCTTTCTTT.

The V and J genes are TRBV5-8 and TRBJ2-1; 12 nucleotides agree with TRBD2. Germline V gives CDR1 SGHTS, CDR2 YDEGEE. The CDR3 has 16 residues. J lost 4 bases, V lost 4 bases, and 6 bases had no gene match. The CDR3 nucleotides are TGTGCCAGCAGCGGGAGGACTAGCGGGGTTTACAATGAGCAGTTCTTC. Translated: CASSGRTSGVYNEQFF.

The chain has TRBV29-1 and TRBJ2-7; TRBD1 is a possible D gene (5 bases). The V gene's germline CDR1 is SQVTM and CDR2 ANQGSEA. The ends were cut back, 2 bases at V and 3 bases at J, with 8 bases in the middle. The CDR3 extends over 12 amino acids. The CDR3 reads CSVEKGNYEQYF. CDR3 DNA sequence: TGCAGCGTTGAAAAGGGGAACTACGAGCAGTACTTC.

In DNA form, the CDR3 reads TGTGCCAGCAGTTTGAAGCGGGGGGTATGGGACAATGAGCAGTTCTTC. Translation gives CASSLKRGVWDNEQFF. The chain recombines TRBV12-3 or TRBV12-4 with TRBJ2-1, with 9 bases aligning to TRBD2. The CDR3 spans 16 residues. The trim removed 3 bases at V and 5 bases at J, leaving 8 bases unmatched.

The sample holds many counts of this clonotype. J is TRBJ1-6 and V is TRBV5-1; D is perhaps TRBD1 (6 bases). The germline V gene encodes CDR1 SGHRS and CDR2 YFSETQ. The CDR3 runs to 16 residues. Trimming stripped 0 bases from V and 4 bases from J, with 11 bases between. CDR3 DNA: TGCGCCAGCAGCTTGGATCCAGGGGCATATAATTCACCCCTCCACTTT. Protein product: CASSLDPGAYNSPLHF. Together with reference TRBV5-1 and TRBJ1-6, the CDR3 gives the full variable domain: KAGVTQTPRYLIKTRGQQVTLSCSPISGHRSVSWYQQTPGQGLQFLFEYFSETQRNKGNFPGRFSGRQFSNSRSEMNVSTLELGDSALYLCASSLDPGAYNSPLHFGNGTRLTVT.

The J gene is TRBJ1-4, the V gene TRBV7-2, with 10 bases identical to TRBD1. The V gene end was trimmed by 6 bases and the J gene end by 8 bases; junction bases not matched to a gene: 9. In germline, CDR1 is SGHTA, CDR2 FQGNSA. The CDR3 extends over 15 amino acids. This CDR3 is CASSPERTGGEKLFF. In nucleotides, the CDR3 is TGTGCCAGCAGTCCAGAGCGGACAGGGGGGGAAAAACTGTTTTTT.

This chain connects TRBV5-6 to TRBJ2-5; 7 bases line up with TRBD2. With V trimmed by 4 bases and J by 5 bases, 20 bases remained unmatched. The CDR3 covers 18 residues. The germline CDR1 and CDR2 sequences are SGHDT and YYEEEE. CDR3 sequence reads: CASSASLSGVLLGETQYF. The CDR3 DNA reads TGTGCCAGCAGCGCCTCTTTGAGCGGGGTTTTATTGGGTGAGACCCAGTACTTC.

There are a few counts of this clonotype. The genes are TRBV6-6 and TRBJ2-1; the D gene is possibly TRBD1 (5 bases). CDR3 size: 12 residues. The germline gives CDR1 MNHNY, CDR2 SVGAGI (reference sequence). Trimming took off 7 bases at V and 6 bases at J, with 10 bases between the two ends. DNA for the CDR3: TGTGCCAGCACTCAGGGTGGCAATGAGCAGTTCTTC. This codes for CASTQGGNEQFF.

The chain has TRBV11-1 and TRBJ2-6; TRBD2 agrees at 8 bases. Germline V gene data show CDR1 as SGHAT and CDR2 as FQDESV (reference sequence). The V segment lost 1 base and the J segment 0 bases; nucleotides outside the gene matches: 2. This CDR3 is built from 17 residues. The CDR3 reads CASSLGTSSSGANVLTF. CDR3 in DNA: TGTGCCAGCAGCTTAGGGACTAGCAGCTCTGGGGCCAACGTCCTGACTTTC.

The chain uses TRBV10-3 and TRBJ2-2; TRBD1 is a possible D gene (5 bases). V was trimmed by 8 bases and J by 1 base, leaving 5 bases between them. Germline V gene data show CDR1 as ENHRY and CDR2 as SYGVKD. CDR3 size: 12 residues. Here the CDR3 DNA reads TGTGCCATCGGACAGAACACCGGGGAGCTGTTTTTT. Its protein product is CAIGQNTGELFF.

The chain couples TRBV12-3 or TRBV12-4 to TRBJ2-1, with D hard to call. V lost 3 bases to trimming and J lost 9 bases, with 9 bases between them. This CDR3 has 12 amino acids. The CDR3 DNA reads TGTGCCAGCAGTTTTATGGGGATTGAGCAGTTCTTC. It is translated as CASSFMGIEQFF.

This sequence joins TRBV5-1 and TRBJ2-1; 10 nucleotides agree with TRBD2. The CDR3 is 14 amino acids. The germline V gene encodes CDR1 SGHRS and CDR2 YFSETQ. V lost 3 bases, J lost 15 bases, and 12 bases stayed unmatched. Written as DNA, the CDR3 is TGCGCCAGCAGCTCGTCACCGAGAGCGGGGGGGTGGTTCTTC. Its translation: CASSSSPRAGGWFF. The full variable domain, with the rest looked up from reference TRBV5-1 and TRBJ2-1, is KAGVTQTPRYLIKTRGQQVTLSCSPISGHRSVSWYQQTPGQGLQFLFEYFSETQRNKGNFPGRFSGRQFSNSRSEMNVSTLELGDSALYLCASSSSPRAGGWFFGPGTRLTVL.

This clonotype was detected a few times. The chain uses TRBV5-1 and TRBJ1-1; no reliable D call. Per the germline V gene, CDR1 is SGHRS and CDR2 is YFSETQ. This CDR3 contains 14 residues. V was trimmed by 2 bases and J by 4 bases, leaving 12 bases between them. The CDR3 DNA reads TGCGCCAGCAGCTTTTCTGGAAGGAGCACTGAAGCTTTCTTT. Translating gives CASSFSGRSTEAFF.

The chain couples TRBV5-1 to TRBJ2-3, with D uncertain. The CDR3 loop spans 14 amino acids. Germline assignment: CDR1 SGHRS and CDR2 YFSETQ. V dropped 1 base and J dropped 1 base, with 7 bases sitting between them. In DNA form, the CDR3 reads TGCGCCAGCAGCTTGTTGTACGGCACAGATACGCAGTATTTT. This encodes CASSLLYGTDTQYF.

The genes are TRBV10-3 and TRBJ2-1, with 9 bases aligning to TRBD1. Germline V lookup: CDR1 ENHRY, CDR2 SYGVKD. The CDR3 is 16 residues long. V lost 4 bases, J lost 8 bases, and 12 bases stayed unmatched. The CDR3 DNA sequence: TGTGCCATCAGTGCCAGGACAGGGGTAGGTCGGGATGAGCAGTTCTTC. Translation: CAISARTGVGRDEQFF.

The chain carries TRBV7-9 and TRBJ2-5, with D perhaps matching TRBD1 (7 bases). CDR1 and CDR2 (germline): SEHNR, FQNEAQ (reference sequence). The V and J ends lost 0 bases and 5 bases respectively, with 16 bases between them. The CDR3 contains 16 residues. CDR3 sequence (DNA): TGTGCCAGCAGCTTAGCCGGGGGCGCGGGACAGGAGACCCAGTACTTC. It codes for CASSLAGGAGQETQYF.

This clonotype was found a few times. The CDR3 loop is CASSVHDRANSPLHF. CDR3 nucleotide sequence: TGTGCCAGCAGCGTACATGACAGAGCCAATTCACCCCTCCACTTT. The chain uses TRBV9 and TRBJ1-6, with a tentative D call TRBD1 (5 bases). Trimming removed 1 base from V and 7 bases from J, with 12 bases in between. In germline, CDR1 is SGDLS, CDR2 YYNGEE. CDR3 size: 15 residues.

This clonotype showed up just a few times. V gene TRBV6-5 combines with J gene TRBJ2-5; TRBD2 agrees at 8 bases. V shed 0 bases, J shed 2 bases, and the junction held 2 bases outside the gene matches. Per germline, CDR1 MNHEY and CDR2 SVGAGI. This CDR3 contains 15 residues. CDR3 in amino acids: CASSYSAGGQETQYF. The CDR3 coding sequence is TGTGCCAGCAGTTACTCTGCGGGGGGTCAAGAGACCCAGTACTTC.

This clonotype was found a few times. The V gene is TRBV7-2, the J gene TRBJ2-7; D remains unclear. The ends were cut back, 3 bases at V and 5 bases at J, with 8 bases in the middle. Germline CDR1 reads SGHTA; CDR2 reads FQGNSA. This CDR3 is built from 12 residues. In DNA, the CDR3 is TGTGCCAGCAGCTTGTGGGCGAACGAGCAGTACTTC. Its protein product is CASSLWANEQYF.

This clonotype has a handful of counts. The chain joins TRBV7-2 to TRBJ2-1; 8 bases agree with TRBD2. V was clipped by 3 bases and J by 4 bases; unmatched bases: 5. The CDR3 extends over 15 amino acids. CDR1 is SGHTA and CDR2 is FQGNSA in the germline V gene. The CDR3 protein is CASSFGGVLYNEQFF. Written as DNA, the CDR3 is TGTGCCAGCAGCTTCGGGGGGGTATTATACAATGAGCAGTTCTTC. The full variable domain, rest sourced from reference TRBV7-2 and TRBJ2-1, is GAGVSQSPSNKVTEKGKDVELRCDPISGHTALYWYRQSLGQGLEFLIYFQGNSAPDKSGLPSDRFSAERTGGSVSTLTIQRTQQEDSAVYLCASSFGGVLYNEQFFGPGTRLTVL.

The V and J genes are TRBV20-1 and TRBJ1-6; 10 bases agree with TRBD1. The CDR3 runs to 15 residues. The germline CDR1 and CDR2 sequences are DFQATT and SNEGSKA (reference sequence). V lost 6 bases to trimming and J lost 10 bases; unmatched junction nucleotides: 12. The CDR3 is CSATGDRGRESPLHF. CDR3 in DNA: TGCAGTGCGACCGGCGACAGGGGGCGTGAATCACCCCTCCACTTT.